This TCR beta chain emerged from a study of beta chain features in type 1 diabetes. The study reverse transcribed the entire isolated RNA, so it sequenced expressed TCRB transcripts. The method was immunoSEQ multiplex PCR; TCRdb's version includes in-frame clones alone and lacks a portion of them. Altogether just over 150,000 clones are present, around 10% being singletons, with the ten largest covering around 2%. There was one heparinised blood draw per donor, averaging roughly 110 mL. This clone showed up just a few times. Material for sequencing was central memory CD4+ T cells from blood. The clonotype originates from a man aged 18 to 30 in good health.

CDR3 DNA sequence: TGTGCCAGCAGCATGGGACGGTCGGGGACGCCGAACACCGGGGAGCTGTTTTTT. This translates into CASSMGRSGTPNTGELFF. The chain is built from TRBV5-4 and TRBJ2-2; TRBD1 or TRBD2 may be the D gene (5 bases each). CDR1 is SGHNT, CDR2 YYREEE, per germline (reference sequence). The CDR3 length is 18 residues. Trimming shortened V by 4 bases and J by 0 bases, and 19 bases separated the two germline ends.